Listed below are T cell receptor beta chains from one sample, sequenced in a study of T cells after yellow fever vaccination. One entry per CDR3 protein, called by TCRdb with MiXCR from the 5' RACE reads. The sample yields tens of thousands of distinct CDR3 sequences, less than 8.5% seen once. The material was CD8+ T cells sorted from PBMCs, obtained 15 days after the yellow fever booster vaccination. The receptor source for this set is a man aged 25 to 40 who received the YFV17D yellow fever vaccine. Each CDR3 is given with its conserved first and last residue. A D gene is named only where the DNA matches it firmly. Some rows have no size entry. The others give once, few or many, or a class for an expanded clone.

V gene: TRBV11-2; J gene: TRBJ1-1; D gene: -; clone size: many; CDR3 protein: CASSLYFAVGRNTEAFF; CDR3 DNA: TGTGCCAGCAGCTTATATTTTGCGGTAGGGCGGAACACTGAAGCTTTCTTT
V gene: TRBV4-3; J gene: TRBJ1-1; D gene: -; clone size: many; CDR3 protein: CASSQSQGSEAFF; CDR3 DNA: TGCGCCAGCAGCCAATCTCAGGGGTCTGAAGCTTTCTTT
V gene: TRBV20-1; J gene: TRBJ1-1; D gene: TRBD1; clone size: -; CDR3 protein: CSASGQGITEAFF; CDR3 DNA: TGCAGTGCCTCGGGACAGGGCATCACTGAAGCTTTCTTT
V gene: TRBV18; J gene: TRBJ2-1; D gene: -; clone size: many; CDR3 protein: CASSPTSMNEQFF; CDR3 DNA: TGTGCCAGCTCACCGACTAGTATGAATGAGCAGTTCTTC
V gene: TRBV5-1; J gene: TRBJ1-1; D gene: -; clone size: many; CDR3 protein: CASRLGGQNTEAFF; CDR3 DNA: TGCGCCAGCAGGCTTGGGGGGCAAAACACTGAAGCTTTCTTT
V gene: TRBV12-3/TRBV12-4; J gene: TRBJ1-5; D gene: -; clone size: once; CDR3 protein: CASGAGNKPQHF; CDR3 DNA: TGTGCCAGCGGGGCAGGGAACAAGCCCCAGCATTTT
V gene: TRBV6-2/TRBV6-3; J gene: TRBJ1-5; D gene: -; clone size: many; CDR3 protein: CASTPGYNQPQHF; CDR3 DNA: TGTGCCAGCACCCCGGGTTACAATCAGCCCCAGCATTTT
V gene: TRBV14; J gene: TRBJ2-7; D gene: -; clone size: many; CDR3 protein: CASSPTSYEQYF; CDR3 DNA: TGTGCCAGCAGCCCGACTAGCTACGAGCAGTACTTC
V gene: TRBV6-5; J gene: TRBJ2-5; D gene: -; clone size: many; CDR3 protein: CASSYSSGTGETQYF; CDR3 DNA: TGTGCCAGCAGTTACTCGAGTGGGACCGGGGAGACCCAGTACTTC
V gene: TRBV7-9; J gene: TRBJ2-1; D gene: -; clone size: many; CDR3 protein: CASTDEEQFF; CDR3 DNA: TGTGCCAGCACCGACGAGGAGCAGTTCTTC
V gene: TRBV10-2; J gene: TRBJ2-5; D gene: TRBD2; clone size: many; CDR3 protein: CASGSLREGPLQTQYF; CDR3 DNA: TGCGCCAGCGGGTCTCTGCGGGAGGGCCCACTCCAGACCCAGTACTTC
V gene: TRBV27; J gene: TRBJ2-2; D gene: -; clone size: many; CDR3 protein: CASAVSGTGELFF; CDR3 DNA: TGTGCCAGCGCAGTGTCGGGGACCGGGGAGCTGTTTTTT
V gene: TRBV20-1; J gene: TRBJ2-3; D gene: -; clone size: many; CDR3 protein: CSARDRAGTTTDTQYF; CDR3 DNA: TGCAGTGCTAGAGATCGGGCGGGAACCACCACAGATACGCAGTATTTT
V gene: TRBV27; J gene: TRBJ2-3; D gene: TRBD2; clone size: many; CDR3 protein: CASSSPPTSGSKGDTQYF; CDR3 DNA: TGTGCCAGCAGTTCCCCCCCGACTAGCGGGAGTAAGGGAGATACGCAGTATTTT
V gene: TRBV20-1; J gene: TRBJ1-5; D gene: TRBD1; clone size: -; CDR3 protein: CCFWGQAACLVWPQHF; CDR3 DNA: TGCTGCTTTTGGGGACAGGCTGCGTGCTTGGTCTGGCCCCAGCATTTT
V gene: TRBV6-5; J gene: TRBJ2-7; D gene: -; clone size: few; CDR3 protein: CASSSNLEQYF; CDR3 DNA: TGTGCCAGCAGTTCAAATCTCGAGCAGTACTTC
V gene: TRBV28; J gene: TRBJ2-1; D gene: -; clone size: many; CDR3 protein: CASSLLARSYNEQFF; CDR3 DNA: TGTGCCAGCAGTCTACTAGCACGCTCCTACAATGAGCAGTTCTTC
V gene: TRBV6-5; J gene: TRBJ2-7; D gene: TRBD2; clone size: many; CDR3 protein: CASGTSGRFTYEQYF; CDR3 DNA: TGTGCCAGCGGAACTAGCGGGAGGTTTACCTACGAGCAGTACTTC
V gene: TRBV7-9; J gene: TRBJ1-1; D gene: TRBD1; clone size: many; CDR3 protein: CASSPYGQGYAEAFF; CDR3 DNA: TGTGCCAGCAGCCCTTATGGACAGGGCTATGCTGAAGCTTTCTTT
V gene: TRBV5-1; J gene: TRBJ2-3; D gene: TRBD1; clone size: many; CDR3 protein: CASSIGQGATDTQYF; CDR3 DNA: TGCGCCAGCAGCATCGGACAGGGGGCGACAGATACGCAGTATTTT
V gene: TRBV4-2; J gene: TRBJ2-7; D gene: TRBD2; clone size: many; CDR3 protein: CASTPREGRSPRQVGYEQYF; CDR3 DNA: TGTGCCAGCACCCCAAGGGAGGGAAGGTCCCCCCGTCAAGTAGGCTACGAGCAGTACTTC
V gene: TRBV6-2/TRBV6-3; J gene: TRBJ2-1; D gene: -; clone size: many; CDR3 protein: CASKTVGEQFF; CDR3 DNA: TGTGCCAGCAAGACAGTTGGCGAGCAGTTCTTC
V gene: TRBV6-5; J gene: TRBJ2-1; D gene: -; clone size: many; CDR3 protein: CASSYGPENNEQFF; CDR3 DNA: TGTGCCAGCAGTTACGGGCCAGAAAACAATGAGCAGTTCTTC
V gene: TRBV7-9; J gene: TRBJ1-2; D gene: -; clone size: many; CDR3 protein: CASSPDLARISF; CDR3 DNA: TGTGCCAGCAGCCCAGACCTGGCCCGGATCAGCTTC
V gene: TRBV5-5; J gene: TRBJ2-1; D gene: -; clone size: many; CDR3 protein: CASSFTGTAGLSNEQFF; CDR3 DNA: TGTGCCAGCAGCTTTACCGGGACAGCAGGACTATCCAATGAGCAGTTCTTC
V gene: TRBV27; J gene: TRBJ1-1; D gene: -; clone size: few; CDR3 protein: CASSFPGSTEAFF; CDR3 DNA: TGTGCCAGCAGTTTTCCGGGCAGCACTGAAGCTTTCTTT
V gene: TRBV23-1; J gene: TRBJ2-3; D gene: TRBD1; clone size: many; CDR3 protein: CASSQAPGQGTDTQYF; CDR3 DNA: TGCGCCAGCAGTCAAGCGCCGGGACAGGGTACAGATACGCAGTATTTT
V gene: TRBV29-1; J gene: TRBJ2-1; D gene: -; clone size: medium-sized; CDR3 protein: CSVERLDHNEQFF; CDR3 DNA: TGCAGCGTTGAAAGACTGGACCACAATGAGCAGTTCTTC
V gene: TRBV9; J gene: TRBJ2-1; D gene: TRBD2; clone size: many; CDR3 protein: CASSVAAGGNEQFF; CDR3 DNA: TGTGCCAGCAGCGTAGCTGCGGGGGGGAATGAGCAGTTCTTC
V gene: TRBV7-9; J gene: TRBJ2-1; D gene: -; clone size: many; CDR3 protein: CASSFPQGAGYNEQFF; CDR3 DNA: TGTGCCAGCAGCTTCCCACAGGGTGCGGGGTACAATGAGCAGTTCTTC
V gene: TRBV19; J gene: TRBJ1-2; D gene: -; clone size: -; CDR3 protein: CATQPKRTSNYGYTF; CDR3 DNA: TGTGCCACCCAACCCAAGCGAACTTCTAACTATGGCTACACCTTC
V gene: TRBV28; J gene: TRBJ1-5; D gene: -; clone size: many; CDR3 protein: CATQFFADSNQPQHF; CDR3 DNA: TGTGCCACCCAATTCTTTGCGGATAGCAATCAGCCCCAGCATTTT
V gene: TRBV20-1; J gene: TRBJ2-1; D gene: -; clone size: -; CDR3 protein: CSARAEAGAEQFF; CDR3 DNA: TGCAGTGCAAGAGCGGAGGCCGGGGCTGAGCAGTTCTTC
V gene: TRBV5-4; J gene: TRBJ2-3; D gene: -; clone size: few; CDR3 protein: CASLRESSDTQYF; CDR3 DNA: TGTGCCTCGCTTCGGGAGTCCAGCGATACGCAGTATTTT
V gene: TRBV5-6; J gene: TRBJ2-7; D gene: -; clone size: -; CDR3 protein: CARGPALTNEQYF; CDR3 DNA: TGTGCCAGGGGCCCCGCCCTGACAAACGAGCAGTACTTC
V gene: TRBV6-5; J gene: TRBJ2-7; D gene: TRBD2; clone size: many; CDR3 protein: CASSYGTSGREQYF; CDR3 DNA: TGTGCCAGCAGTTACGGGACTAGCGGGAGAGAGCAGTACTTC
V gene: TRBV6-5; J gene: TRBJ2-7; D gene: TRBD1; clone size: many; CDR3 protein: CASGRQGTYEQYF; CDR3 DNA: TGTGCCAGCGGTCGACAGGGAACCTACGAGCAGTACTTC
V gene: TRBV12-3/TRBV12-4; J gene: TRBJ2-7; D gene: -; clone size: many; CDR3 protein: CASSVDLSGGSEQYF; CDR3 DNA: TGTGCCAGCAGTGTGGATCTGTCGGGGGGCTCGGAGCAGTACTTC
V gene: TRBV3-1; J gene: TRBJ1-5; D gene: -; clone size: many; CDR3 protein: CASSRPRGRSNQPQHF; CDR3 DNA: TGTGCCAGCAGCCGACCCCGGGGCAGAAGCAATCAGCCCCAGCATTTT
V gene: TRBV25-1; J gene: TRBJ2-5; D gene: -; clone size: many; CDR3 protein: CASSPGTVQETQYF; CDR3 DNA: TGTGCCAGCAGCCCCGGGACGGTACAAGAGACCCAGTACTTC
V gene: TRBV7-6; J gene: TRBJ2-1; D gene: TRBD1; clone size: many; CDR3 protein: CASSLARFGQGGYNEQFF; CDR3 DNA: TGTGCCAGCAGCTTAGCGAGGTTTGGACAGGGGGGATACAATGAGCAGTTCTTC
V gene: TRBV7-9; J gene: TRBJ2-7; D gene: -; clone size: many; CDR3 protein: CASSPSQRVEQYF; CDR3 DNA: TGTGCCAGCAGCCCCTCCCAAAGGGTCGAGCAGTACTTC
V gene: TRBV7-2; J gene: TRBJ1-1; D gene: -; clone size: many; CDR3 protein: CASSLAGPATNTEAFF; CDR3 DNA: TGTGCCAGCAGCTTAGCAGGGCCCGCGACGAACACTGAAGCTTTCTTT
V gene: TRBV11-2; J gene: TRBJ2-1; D gene: TRBD2; clone size: many; CDR3 protein: CASSLDRTGGELAGGPNEQFF; CDR3 DNA: TGTGCCAGCAGCTTAGACAGGACAGGGGGCGAACTAGCGGGAGGGCCTAATGAGCAGTTCTTC
V gene: TRBV7-7; J gene: TRBJ2-1; D gene: -; clone size: many; CDR3 protein: CASSTSLYDNEQFF; CDR3 DNA: TGTGCTAGCAGCACCAGCTTATACGACAATGAGCAGTTCTTC
V gene: TRBV5-1; J gene: TRBJ2-7; D gene: TRBD2; clone size: many; CDR3 protein: CASSLLAESSYEQYF; CDR3 DNA: TGCGCCAGCAGCTTACTAGCGGAGAGCTCCTACGAGCAGTACTTC
V gene: TRBV4-2; J gene: TRBJ2-7; D gene: -; clone size: many; CDR3 protein: CASSQQQRGGASYEQYF; CDR3 DNA: TGTGCCAGCAGCCAACAGCAAAGGGGCGGCGCTTCCTACGAGCAGTACTTC
V gene: TRBV30; J gene: TRBJ2-2; D gene: -; clone size: many; CDR3 protein: CAWSPGTLNTGELFF; CDR3 DNA: TGTGCCTGGAGCCCCGGGACTCTAAACACCGGGGAGCTGTTTTTT
V gene: TRBV30; J gene: TRBJ2-2; D gene: -; clone size: many; CDR3 protein: CAWIGGPGELFF; CDR3 DNA: TGTGCCTGGATTGGAGGGCCCGGGGAGCTGTTTTTT
V gene: TRBV6-2/TRBV6-3; J gene: TRBJ2-1; D gene: -; clone size: many; CDR3 protein: CASSYFQRGYNEQFF; CDR3 DNA: TGTGCCAGCAGTTACTTCCAAAGGGGCTACAATGAGCAGTTCTTC
V gene: TRBV20-1; J gene: TRBJ2-7; D gene: TRBD2; clone size: many; CDR3 protein: CSAGEGPYEQYF; CDR3 DNA: TGCAGTGCAGGGGAGGGCCCCTACGAGCAGTACTTC
V gene: TRBV7-9; J gene: TRBJ2-1; D gene: -; clone size: many; CDR3 protein: CASSQSFEQFF; CDR3 DNA: TGTGCCAGCAGCCAGTCTTTTGAGCAGTTCTTC
V gene: TRBV7-2; J gene: TRBJ2-3; D gene: TRBD1; clone size: many; CDR3 protein: CASSRWDSASTDTQYF; CDR3 DNA: TGTGCCAGCAGCCGCTGGGACAGCGCTAGCACAGATACGCAGTATTTT
V gene: TRBV12-3/TRBV12-4; J gene: TRBJ2-7; D gene: -; clone size: many; CDR3 protein: CASSAPGHPYEQYF; CDR3 DNA: TGTGCCAGCAGTGCTCCGGGACACCCTTACGAGCAGTACTTC
V gene: TRBV12-3/TRBV12-4; J gene: TRBJ2-1; D gene: -; clone size: few; CDR3 protein: CASSLLGSGQGDSNEQFF; CDR3 DNA: TGCGCCAGCAGTTTACTTGGGTCGGGGCAGGGAGACAGCAATGAGCAGTTCTTC
V gene: TRBV27; J gene: TRBJ2-7; D gene: -; clone size: many; CDR3 protein: CASSLTNSYEQYF; CDR3 DNA: TGTGCCAGCAGTTTAACCAACTCCTACGAGCAGTACTTC
V gene: TRBV12-3/TRBV12-4; J gene: TRBJ2-6; D gene: TRBD1; clone size: many; CDR3 protein: CASSFVTGYNISSGANVLTF; CDR3 DNA: TGTGCCAGCAGTTTTGTGACAGGGTATAATATTAGCTCTGGGGCCAACGTCCTGACTTTC
V gene: TRBV9; J gene: TRBJ1-2; D gene: -; clone size: many; CDR3 protein: CASSVNPGPLNRDWGYTF; CDR3 DNA: TGTGCCAGCAGCGTAAATCCGGGCCCATTGAACCGTGACTGGGGCTACACCTTC
V gene: TRBV5-1; J gene: TRBJ2-1; D gene: -; clone size: -; CDR3 protein: CASSSIEFGQFF; CDR3 DNA: TGCGCCAGCAGCTCCATTGAGTTTGGGCAGTTCTTC